The entry below gives a single TCR beta chain sequence along with its context. The sample originates from a study of blood T cell repertoires in COVID-19. TCRdb's copy holds only in-frame clones and misses some; the assay was immunoSEQ multiplex PCR. The sample lists tens of thousands of clones; approximately 86% were seen once. Germline trimming cut 4 bases from V and 6 bases from J; bases unmatched to any gene: 8. The CDR3 has 16 amino acids. In germline, CDR1 is MDHEN, CDR2 SYDVKM. The clonotype comes from a woman older than 75 with acute or convalescent COVID-19. The sample consisted of peripheral blood. The rearrangement links TRBV28 to TRBJ1-6, with TRBD1 matching 8 bases. The DNA for the CDR3 is TGTGCCAGCAGTTCCCAAACAGGGGGAGTTAATTCACCCCTCCACTTT. Its protein is CASSSQTGGVNSPLHF.